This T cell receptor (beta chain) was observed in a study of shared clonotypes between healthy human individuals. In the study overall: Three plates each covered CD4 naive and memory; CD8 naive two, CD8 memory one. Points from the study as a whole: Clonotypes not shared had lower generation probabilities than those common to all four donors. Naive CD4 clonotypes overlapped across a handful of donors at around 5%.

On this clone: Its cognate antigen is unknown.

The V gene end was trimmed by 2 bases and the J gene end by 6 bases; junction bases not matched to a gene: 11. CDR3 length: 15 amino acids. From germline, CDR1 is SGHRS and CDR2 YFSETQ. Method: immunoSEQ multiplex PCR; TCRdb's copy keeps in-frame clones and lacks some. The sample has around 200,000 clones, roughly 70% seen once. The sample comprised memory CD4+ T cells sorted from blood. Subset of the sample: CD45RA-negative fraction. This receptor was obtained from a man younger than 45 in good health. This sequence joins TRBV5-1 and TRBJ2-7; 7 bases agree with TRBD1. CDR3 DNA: TGCGCCAGCAGCTTCTCTCCGGGGACAGCGTCCGAGCAGTACTTC. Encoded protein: CASSFSPGTASEQYF.